Below are 24 T cell receptor beta chains sequenced from a single sample in a study of blood T cell repertoires in COVID-19 (dated by TCRdb to between 2020 and 2021). The receptor library was made with the immunoSEQ multiplex PCR assay. The table comes from immuneACCESS by way of TCRdb, which keeps in-frame sequences with V and J called. Part of the clones is missing from these tables; in studies checked, under half for an unresolved V gene and the rest for unknown reasons. The sample table holds a few hundred thousand clones, of which more than 85% were seen once. The ten largest clones add up to approximately 2.6% of the sample. Sequences were obtained from peripheral blood. The receptors come from a person aged 18-29 years with COVID-19, enrolled during active disease.

The chain recombines TRBV28 with TRBJ1-2; 8 nucleotides agree with TRBD1. The CDR3 totals 17 residues. V lost 2 bases and J lost 8; bases outside the gene matches: 16. Germline loops: CDR1 MDHEN, CDR2 SYDVKM. The CDR3 protein is CASSLKVGAGGFLGYTF. The DNA of the CDR3 is TGTGCCAGCAGTTTAAAAGTAGGGGCAGGGGGCTTTTTGGGCTACACCTTC.

The gene calls are TRBV30 and TRBJ1-1; possible D gene TRBD1, 6 bases. The CDR3 is 13 residues long. Trimming shortened V by 3 bases and J by 8 bases, and 16 bases separated the two germline ends. Germline loops: CDR1 GTSNPN, CDR2 SVGIG (reference sequence). CDR3 nucleotide sequence: TGTGCCTGGAGGCCCGGGACAAGTGTAGAAGCTTTCTTT. As protein: CAWRPGTSVEAFF.

The chain is built from TRBV28 and TRBJ2-7; 9 bases are a match to TRBD2. Germline values: CDR1 MDHEN, CDR2 SYDVKM. The CDR3 loop spans 17 amino acids. Germline trimming cut 1 base from V and 2 bases from J; bases unmatched to any gene: 9. CDR3 sequence: CASSLLGSRGGPYEQYF. The CDR3 DNA reads as TGTGCCAGCAGTTTATTGGGGTCGCGGGGGGGCCCCTACGAGCAGTACTTC.

The V call is TRBV19, the J call TRBJ1-5, with TRBD1 identical over 7 bases. The CDR3 has 14 residues. In germline, CDR1 is LNHDA, CDR2 SQIVND (reference sequence). V trimming: 11 bases; J trimming: 0 bases; junction bases outside the gene matches: 7. CDR3: CACTGAGSNQPQHF. The CDR3 DNA sequence: TGTGCCTGCACAGGGGCTGGTAGCAATCAGCCCCAGCATTTT.

The chain uses TRBV19 and TRBJ2-2; TRBD1 aligns across 10 bases. The V and J ends lost 10 bases and 3 bases, in that order; junction bases with no gene match: 5. Per germline, CDR1 LNHDA and CDR2 SQIVND (reference sequence). The CDR3 runs 14 residues. The CDR3 DNA sequence: TGTGCCACCGAGACAGGGGGCTACACCGGGGAGCTGTTTTTT. Protein product: CATETGGYTGELFF.

The V gene is TRBV3-1 (or the pseudogene TRBV3-2), the J gene TRBJ1-1, with TRBD1 as a possible D gene (5 bases). From germline, CDR1 is LGHDT and CDR2 YNNKEL (reference sequence). The CDR3 loop spans 13 amino acids. Trimming took off 4 bases at V and 10 bases at J, with 16 bases between the two ends. Here the CDR3 reads CASSLRLVGAAFF. The CDR3 region has the DNA TGTGCCAGCAGCCTCCGACTAGTCGGGGCAGCTTTCTTT.

This chain joins TRBV10-1 and TRBJ2-3; TRBD1 matches at 7 bases. The length of the CDR3 is 18 residues. Germline loops: CDR1 WNHNN, CDR2 SYGVQD (reference sequence). V lost 11 bases and J lost 4; bases outside the gene matches: 24. In nucleotides, the CDR3 is TGCGCCGCACTACGTACCCAGTACGAATCAGGGGGACCAGATACGCAGTATTTT. As protein: CAALRTQYESGGPDTQYF.

The chain joins TRBV15 to TRBJ1-1; D is possibly TRBD1 (6 bases). The CDR3 covers 13 residues. Germline assignment: CDR1 LNHNV and CDR2 YYDKDF (reference sequence). Trimming took off 5 bases at V and 4 bases at J, with 11 bases between the two ends. The CDR3: CATSALRGTEAFF. In DNA, the CDR3 is TGTGCCACCAGCGCCCTCAGGGGCACTGAAGCTTTCTTT.

The chain employs TRBV5-1 and TRBJ2-7; perhaps TRBD1 as D (7 bases). Per the germline V gene, CDR1 is SGHRS and CDR2 is YFSETQ. The CDR3 has 16 amino acids. V was shortened by 4 bases and J by 2 bases, with 19 bases between the two germline ends. The CDR3 here is CASSPGDRDRPYEQYF. CDR3 sequence (DNA): TGCGCCAGCAGCCCGGGAGACCGGGACAGACCCTACGAGCAGTACTTC.

This chain connects TRBV4-1 to TRBJ2-3; 9 bases align to TRBD2. Germline assignment: CDR1 MGHRA and CDR2 YSYEKL. CDR3 length equals 18 residues. Trimming took 0 bases from V and 3 from J; bases not matched to a gene: 10. The CDR3 bases are TGCGCCAGCAGCCAAGACCCTCCCGGCGGGAGGGAAACAGATACGCAGTATTTT. Translating gives CASSQDPPGGRETDTQYF.

V usage is TRBV7-9 and J usage is TRBJ2-7; D is unclear. V lost 1 base to trimming and J lost 5 bases, with 9 bases between them. CDR3 length: 13 residues. The V gene's germline CDR1 is SEHNR and CDR2 FQNEAQ (reference sequence). In DNA, the CDR3 is TGTGCCAGCAGCTTAGGACTGGCGAACGAGCAGTACTTC. Residues: CASSLGLANEQYF.

This clone was observed a handful of times. The chain carries TRBV27 and TRBJ1-2; D is undetermined. The CDR3 is 13 amino acids. The germline V gene has CDR1 MNHEY and CDR2 SMNVEV (reference sequence). Trimming stripped 3 bases from V and 5 bases from J, with 10 bases between. The CDR3 bases are TGTGCCAGCAGTTTGGGTACAGATTATGGCTACACCTTC. Its protein product is CASSLGTDYGYTF.

The rearrangement links TRBV19 to TRBJ2-7; 10 bases map to TRBD1. The CDR3 has 15 residues. Looked up from germline, CDR1 is LNHDA and CDR2 is SQIVND (reference sequence). The trim removed 7 bases at V and 1 base at J, leaving 7 bases unmatched. The CDR3 here is CASTTGTGVSYEQYF. Written as DNA, the CDR3 is TGTGCCAGTACTACCGGGACAGGGGTTTCCTACGAGCAGTACTTC.

This sequence joins TRBV2 and TRBJ2-4; D perhaps matches TRBD1 (6 bases). V was trimmed by 4 bases and J by 8 bases, leaving 12 bases between them. The CDR3 has 13 amino acids. Germline V lookup: CDR1 SNHLY, CDR2 FYNNEI. CDR3 in amino acids: CASSGNRVDIQYF. In nucleotides, the CDR3 is TGTGCCAGCAGTGGGAACAGGGTGGACATTCAGTACTTC.

The gene calls are TRBV4-1 and TRBJ2-5; 7 bases align to TRBD2. V lost 3 bases, J lost 5 bases, and 6 bases stayed unmatched. From germline, CDR1 is MGHRA and CDR2 YSYEKL. The CDR3 runs to 14 residues. The CDR3 coding sequence is TGCGCCAGCAGCCAGTGGGGGGGAGGCGAGACCCAGTACTTC. Its translation is CASSQWGGGETQYF.

This clone was recorded only once. V usage is TRBV12-3 or TRBV12-4 and J usage is TRBJ2-3; TRBD2 is a possible D gene (5 bases). V lost 4 bases to trimming and J lost 5 bases, with 7 bases between them. The CDR3 contains 12 residues. The CDR3 DNA reads TGTGCCAGCAGTTCCCGGGGAGATACGCAGTATTTT. This sequence encodes CASSSRGDTQYF.

This chain uses TRBV7-2 with TRBJ2-7; 7 bases align to TRBD1. The germline gives CDR1 SGHTA, CDR2 FQGNSA. V lost 5 bases to trimming and J lost 1 base; unmatched junction nucleotides: 8. The CDR3 has 15 residues. The CDR3 nucleotides read TGTGCCAGCAGCGAAGGTCCGGGACAGTCCTACGAGCAGTACTTC. It specifies CASSEGPGQSYEQYF. Full variable domain (outside the CDR3, taken from reference TRBV7-2 and TRBJ2-7): GAGVSQSPSNKVTEKGKDVELRCDPISGHTALYWYRQSLGQGLEFLIYFQGNSAPDKSGLPSDRFSAERTGGSVSTLTIQRTQQEDSAVYLCASSEGPGQSYEQYFGPGTRLTVT.

This chain uses TRBV25-1 with TRBJ2-1; the D gene is possibly TRBD2 (5 bases). This CDR3 is built from 16 residues. Germline loops: CDR1 MGHDK, CDR2 SYGVNS. V lost 6 bases and J lost 0, with 15 bases in between. The CDR3 nucleotides are TGTGCCAGCAGGGGCGGAGCGGACCACTCCTACAATGAGCAGTTCTTC. It translates to CASRGGADHSYNEQFF.

The V gene is TRBV6-5, the J gene TRBJ2-5, with D possibly being TRBD2 (5 bases). Germline CDR1 reads MNHEY; CDR2 reads SVGAGI. The CDR3 has 11 amino acids. V shed 6 bases and J shed 6 bases, with 8 bases lying between them. CDR3 sequence (DNA): TGTGCCAGCAGCGTCGGGAAGACCCAGTACTTC. Protein sequence: CASSVGKTQYF.

This rearrangement joins TRBV7-9 to TRBJ2-7; TRBD2 matches 10 bases. J was trimmed by 4 bases and V by 5 bases; bases with no gene match: 8. Germline CDR1 SEHNR, CDR2 FQNEAQ (reference sequence). There are 15 residues in the CDR3. The CDR3 loop reads CASSPGLAERYEQYF. In DNA form, the CDR3 reads TGTGCCAGCAGCCCTGGACTAGCGGAACGATACGAGCAGTACTTC. The variable domain in full, with the rest retrieved from reference TRBV7-9 and TRBJ2-7, is DTGVSQNPRHKITKRGQNVTFRCDPISEHNRLYWYRQTLGQGPEFLTYFQNEAQLEKSRLLSDRFSAERPKGSFSTLEIQRTEQGDSAMYLCASSPGLAERYEQYFGPGTRLTVT.

This rearrangement joins TRBV28 to TRBJ2-3; 8 positions match TRBD2. The CDR3 length is 16 residues. Germline V gives CDR1 MDHEN, CDR2 SYDVKM. The V gene end was trimmed by 3 bases and the J gene end by 0 bases; junction bases not matched to a gene: 5. The CDR3 DNA sequence: TGTGCCAGCAGTTTTGGGACTAGGTTCAGCACAGATACGCAGTATTTT. Its translation is CASSFGTRFSTDTQYF. The complete variable domain, with remaining parts taken from reference TRBV28 and TRBJ2-3, reads DVKVTQSSRYLVKRTGEKVFLECVQDMDHENMFWYRQDPGLGLRLIYFSYDVKMKEKGDIPEGYSVSREKKERFSLILESASTNQTSMYLCASSFGTRFSTDTQYFGPGTRLTVL.

V usage is TRBV4-3 and J usage is TRBJ2-3, with D maybe TRBD1 (6 bases). Germline V gives CDR1 LGHNA, CDR2 YSLEER. Trimming took 1 base from V and 1 from J, leaving 12 bases between them. This CDR3 has 16 amino acids. In DNA form, the CDR3 reads TGCGCCAGCAGCCAAGGGGGTCAGGGGCGCACAGATACGCAGTATTTT. It specifies CASSQGGQGRTDTQYF.

CDR3 amino acids: CASSLLDPGELFF. In DNA form, the CDR3 reads TGTGCCAGCAGCTTGCTAGACCCCGGGGAGCTGTTTTTT. The genes are TRBV5-6 and TRBJ2-2; D uncertain. Germline-derived CDR1 and CDR2 are SGHDT and YYEEEE. Trimming removed 1 base at V and 6 bases at J, with 7 bases between. The CDR3 covers 13 residues.

The chain recombines TRBV9 with TRBJ1-2; no definite D call. The CDR3 contains 14 residues. Germline CDR1 is SGDLS and CDR2 is YYNGEE. V lost 2 bases to trimming and J lost 4 bases, with 12 bases between them. CDR3 loop: CASSVATETYGYTF. The CDR3, as DNA: TGTGCCAGCAGCGTCGCAACAGAGACCTATGGCTACACCTTC.